The rows below give T cell receptor beta chains drawn from one sample of a study of CD8 T cells in Susac syndrome. TCRdb reprocessed the immunoSEQ multiplex PCR reads with MiXCR, giving one entry per CDR3 protein. The table shows 75,000 to 100,000 distinct CDR3 sequences, with over 85% occurring only once. The sample comprised CD8+ T cells from PBMCs. These receptors all stem from a human donor with Susac syndrome. Both conserved end residues are part of each CDR3. The order of the fields is clone size, J gene, D gene, V gene, CDR3 protein, CDR3 DNA. D genes are given only for firm matches. Size is omitted from some rows. Given values are once, few, many or a class for expanded clones.

.	TRBJ1-1	.	TRBV7-9	CASSLSGAEAFF	TGTGCCAGCAGCCTCAGTGGTGCTGAAGCTTTCTTT
.	TRBJ2-1	.	TRBV20-1	CSARDFVVINEQFF	TGCAGTGCTAGAGATTTCGTAGTTATAAATGAGCAGTTCTTC
.	TRBJ2-3	TRBD2	TRBV2	CASLAGSTDTQYF	TGTGCCAGCCTAGCGGGGAGCACAGATACGCAGTATTTT
.	TRBJ2-1	TRBD2	TRBV5-1	CASSYSGGRNNEQFF	TGCGCCAGCAGCTATAGCGGGGGCCGCAACAATGAGCAGTTCTTC
.	TRBJ2-1	.	TRBV6-2/TRBV6-3	CASSYSGGSGGNEQFF	TGTGCCAGCAGTTACTCCGGGGGCTCCGGTGGGAATGAGCAGTTCTTC
.	TRBJ2-7	.	TRBV4-2	CASSQAGPSSYEQYF	TGTGCCAGCAGCCAAGCAGGTCCCAGCTCCTACGAGCAGTACTTC
.	TRBJ2-1	.	TRBV28	CASSLRERSYNEQFF	TGTGCCAGCAGTTTGCGAGAGAGGTCCTACAATGAGCAGTTCTTC
.	TRBJ2-4	.	TRBV5-1	CASSLGTGAKNIQYF	TGCGCCAGCAGCTTGGGCACTGGGGCCAAAAACATTCAGTACTTC
.	TRBJ2-2	TRBD2	TRBV11-2	CASSLGTSGTTGELFF	TGTGCCAGCAGCTTAGGGACTAGCGGGACCACCGGGGAGCTGTTTTTT
.	TRBJ2-7	TRBD1	TRBV20-1	CSARDLGQSSYEQYF	TGCAGTGCTAGAGATTTGGGACAGAGTTCCTACGAGCAGTACTTC
.	TRBJ2-5	TRBD1	TRBV19	CASNDRGGETQYF	TGTGCCAGTAACGACAGGGGCGGCGAGACCCAGTACTTC
.	TRBJ2-7	TRBD2	TRBV13	CASSPKLGSGRYYEQYF	TGTGCCAGCAGCCCCAAATTAGGTAGCGGGAGGTATTACGAGCAGTACTTC
.	TRBJ2-4	.	TRBV24-1	CATSDQNTENIQYF	TGTGCCACCAGTGATCAGAATACTGAAAACATTCAGTACTTC
.	TRBJ1-5	.	TRBV2	CASSERSDYSNQPQHF	TGTGCCAGCAGTGAGAGGTCGGACTATAGCAATCAGCCCCAGCATTTT
.	TRBJ2-6	.	TRBV4-2	CASSQGSGGANVLTF	TGTGCCAGCAGCCAAGGGTCTGGGGGGGCCAACGTCCTGACTTTC
once	TRBJ1-5	.	TRBV10-2	CASSRVGSNQPQHF	TGCGCCAGCAGCCGGGTGGGTAGCAATCAGCCCCAGCATTTT
.	TRBJ2-3	.	TRBV3-1	CASSQDPSKPDTQYF	TGTGCCAGCAGCCAAGATCCCTCGAAACCAGATACGCAGTATTTT
.	TRBJ2-7	.	TRBV29-1	CSVGMGFYEQYF	TGCAGCGTTGGGATGGGGTTCTACGAGCAGTACTTC
.	TRBJ1-1	TRBD1	TRBV6-5	CASRHVEGASTEAFF	TGTGCCAGCAGGCACGTGGAGGGGGCCTCCACTGAAGCTTTCTTT
.	TRBJ2-1	.	TRBV19	CASSTGPLALYNEQFF	TGTGCCAGTAGTACAGGACCCCTAGCCCTCTACAATGAGCAGTTCTTC
.	TRBJ2-5	.	TRBV29-1	CSGEGESGHETQYF	TGCAGCGGGGAGGGGGAGTCTGGTCATGAGACCCAGTACTTC
.	TRBJ1-6	TRBD1	TRBV6-6	CASRNDRGSYNSPLHF	TGTGCCAGCAGGAACGACAGGGGTTCGTATAATTCACCCCTCCACTTT
.	TRBJ2-1	.	TRBV29-1	CSVVGSLSYNEQFF	TGCAGCGTTGTGGGAAGCCTCTCCTACAATGAGCAGTTCTTC
.	TRBJ2-5	.	TRBV21-1	CASSKYRTAQETQYF	TGTGCCAGCAGCAAATACAGGACAGCACAAGAGACCCAGTACTTC
.	TRBJ2-7	TRBD2	TRBV27	CASSSGGVNYEQYF	TGTGCCAGCAGTTCTGGGGGGGTAAACTACGAGCAGTACTTC
once	TRBJ1-1	.	TRBV29-1	CSVELLDRNTEAFF	TGCAGCGTTGAGCTTTTGGACAGGAACACTGAAGCTTTCTTT
.	TRBJ2-3	.	TRBV15	CATSGLADTQYF	TGTGCCACCAGCGGCTTAGCAGATACGCAGTATTTT
.	TRBJ1-1	.	TRBV19	CASSMQSYMNTEAFF	TGTGCCAGTAGTATGCAGTCCTACATGAACACTGAAGCTTTCTTT
once	TRBJ2-1	.	TRBV20-1	CSAWADNEQFF	TGCAGTGCTTGGGCAGACAATGAGCAGTTCTTC
.	TRBJ2-1	.	TRBV4-1	CASSESGGIGEQFF	TGCGCCAGCAGTGAGAGTGGAGGCATCGGTGAGCAGTTCTTC
.	TRBJ2-3	.	TRBV11-1	CASSREGRLAWDPTDTQYF	TGTGCCAGCAGCCGAGAAGGCAGGTTAGCGTGGGACCCAACAGATACGCAGTATTTT
.	TRBJ2-1	.	TRBV12-3/TRBV12-4	CASTVGGGEQFF	TGTGCCAGCACGGTGGGTGGCGGTGAGCAGTTCTTC
.	TRBJ2-2	TRBD2	TRBV27	CASTLVAGTNTGELFF	TGTGCCAGCACCCTGGTAGCGGGGACGAACACCGGGGAGCTGTTTTTT
.	TRBJ2-1	TRBD2	TRBV27	CASSFMREVEQFF	TGTGCCAGCAGTTTTATGCGGGAGGTAGAGCAGTTCTTC
.	TRBJ2-7	.	TRBV4-2	CASSRVAGPASSYEQYF	TGTGCCAGCAGCCGGGTCGCCGGGCCAGCAAGCTCCTACGAGCAGTACTTC
once	TRBJ2-1	TRBD2	TRBV15	CATSRVSGTSGYNEQFF	TGTGCCACCAGCAGAGTCTCCGGGACTAGCGGCTACAATGAGCAGTTCTTC
.	TRBJ1-1	.	TRBV7-9	CASSLAQVDTEAFF	TGTGCCAGCAGCTTAGCTCAGGTGGACACTGAAGCTTTCTTT
once	TRBJ1-1	.	TRBV20-1	CSARELQPMNTEAFF	TGCAGTGCTAGAGAGTTGCAGCCTATGAACACTGAAGCTTTCTTT
.	TRBJ2-2	.	TRBV7-9	CASSLALLATGELFF	TGTGCCAGCAGCTTAGCGTTGCTAGCGACGGGGGAGCTGTTTTTT
.	TRBJ1-2	.	TRBV12-3/TRBV12-4	CASRIQGANYGYTF	TGTGCCAGCAGGATACAGGGAGCTAACTATGGCTACACCTTC